The 29 T cell receptor beta chains listed next were all sequenced from one sample in a study of technical replicates of blood from several donors. Clones were sequenced by immunoSEQ multiplex PCR, and TCRdb holds only the in-frame ones, with some missing. The sample holds tens of thousands of clones, 95% seen once. The sequencing sample was made of T cells isolated from PBMCs. The receptors were sampled from a human donor in good health.

The gene calls are TRBV4-2 and TRBJ2-4; the match to TRBD1 covers 11 bases. V lost 2 bases and J lost 8; bases outside the gene matches: 8. Germline V CDR1 and CDR2: LGHNA, YNFKEQ. CDR3 length: 16 residues. The CDR3, as DNA: TGTGCCAGCAGCCAATCTGGACAGGGGGCTCGAGACATTCAGTACTTC. This gives the protein CASSQSGQGARDIQYF.

The chain joins TRBV25-1 to TRBJ1-2, with D maybe TRBD1 (6 bases). Trimming removed 4 bases from V and 5 bases from J, with 17 bases in between. CDR1 MGHDK and CDR2 SYGVNS come from the germline V gene. This CDR3 has 15 residues. CDR3 sequence (DNA): TGTGCCAGCAGTGCCGGATGGACAGTTAAATATGGCTACACCTTC. Translation: CASSAGWTVKYGYTF.

The chain employs TRBV28 and TRBJ2-7; D possibly corresponds to TRBD2 (7 bases). The CDR3 has 14 residues. Germline V gene sequence: CDR1 MDHEN, CDR2 SYDVKM. Trimming took off 8 bases at V and 3 bases at J, with 17 bases between the two ends. Written as DNA, the CDR3 is TGTGCCAGCCTGGGGGGGGGCGCGGACTACGAGCAGTACTTC. Its translation: CASLGGGADYEQYF.

The chain combines TRBV19 with TRBJ1-1; D gene unclear. V was trimmed by 4 bases and J by 7 bases, leaving 19 bases between them. The CDR3 length is 15 residues. Germline lookup yields CDR1 LNHDA and CDR2 SQIVND (reference sequence). This chain's CDR3 is CASSKWVVGVGEAFF. The CDR3 nucleotides are TGTGCCAGTAGTAAATGGGTAGTTGGAGTCGGTGAAGCTTTCTTT.

V is TRBV6-5 and J is TRBJ2-1; 8 bases match TRBD2. The length of the CDR3 is 15 residues. The trim removed 2 bases at V and 8 bases at J, leaving 8 bases unmatched. Germline V gives CDR1 MNHEY, CDR2 SVGAGI. The CDR3 DNA reads TGTGCCAGCAGTTACATGGCGGGAGGCCGGGATGAGCAGTTCTTC. Protein sequence: CASSYMAGGRDEQFF.

The chain joins TRBV28 to TRBJ2-7; the match to TRBD2 covers 12 bases. The CDR3 runs 18 residues. Per germline, CDR1 MDHEN and CDR2 SYDVKM. V trimming: 3 bases; J trimming: 5 bases; junction bases outside the gene matches: 14. The CDR3 DNA reads as TGTGCCAGCAGTTTTTCAATCCTAGCGGGAGGGCTTGGAAACGAGCAGTACTTC. The encoded protein is CASSFSILAGGLGNEQYF.

This chain links TRBV6-5 with TRBJ1-2; TRBD1 aligns across 8 bases. The CDR3 runs to 13 residues. With 6 bases clipped from V and 4 bases from J, the junction kept 4 bases outside the gene matches. CDR1 MNHEY and CDR2 SVGAGI come from the germline V gene. The CDR3 sequence is CASRGTGPYGYTF. CDR3 DNA: TGTGCCAGCAGGGGGACAGGCCCCTATGGCTACACCTTC.

This sequence joins TRBV2 and TRBJ1-1; D is undetermined. V lost 4 bases and J 0 bases, leaving 6 bases between the germline ends. The CDR3 sequence is 13 residues long. CDR1 and CDR2 (germline): SNHLY, FYNNEI. The CDR3 reads CASSGGVNTEAFF. The CDR3 DNA reads TGTGCCAGCAGTGGGGGAGTGAACACTGAAGCTTTCTTT.

The genes are TRBV13 and TRBJ2-7; D gene uncertain. Trimming removed 5 bases at V and 6 bases at J, with 11 bases between. The CDR3 extends over 12 amino acids. Germline CDR1 and CDR2: PRHDT and FYEKMQ (reference sequence). The CDR3: CASSAPSGEQYF. Here the CDR3 DNA reads TGTGCCAGCAGCGCCCCCTCGGGCGAGCAGTACTTC.

The rearrangement joins TRBV27 to TRBJ2-1; the match to TRBD2 covers 9 bases. Germline CDR1 and CDR2: MNHEY and SMNVEV (reference sequence). J was trimmed by 8 bases and V by 2 bases; bases with no gene match: 7. This CDR3 has 15 residues. The CDR3 DNA sequence: TGTGCCAGCAGTTTAACCGGGACTAGCTTCGATGAGCAGTTCTTC. Translated: CASSLTGTSFDEQFF.

V gene TRBV5-1 combines with J gene TRBJ1-3, with D unclear. Germline V gives CDR1 SGHRS, CDR2 YFSETQ. V lost 0 bases, J lost 4 bases, and 8 bases lay in between. CDR3 length: 14 amino acids. CDR3 residues: CASSLVGVGNTIYF. CDR3 nucleotide sequence: TGCGCCAGCAGCTTGGTAGGAGTAGGAAACACCATATATTTT.

The CDR3 loop is CASSERRTLYTGELFF. For the CDR3, the DNA is TGTGCCAGCAGTGAACGAAGGACACTATACACCGGGGAGCTGTTTTTT. The rearrangement uses TRBV6-1 and TRBJ2-2, with TRBD1 as a possible D gene (5 bases). The CDR3 covers 16 residues. Germline V gene sequence: CDR1 MNHNS, CDR2 SASEGT. Trimming left V 2 bases short and J 3 bases short, with 13 bases between.

V usage is TRBV6-1 and J usage is TRBJ1-6; D uncertain. CDR3 length: 16 amino acids. CDR1 is MNHNS and CDR2 is SASEGT in the germline V gene. V dropped 0 bases and J dropped 0 bases, with 6 bases sitting between them. The chain's CDR3 is CASSEAGSSYNSPLHF. CDR3 DNA: TGTGCCAGCAGTGAAGCTGGGAGCTCCTATAATTCACCCCTCCACTTT.

The chain combines TRBV30 with TRBJ2-5; D may be TRBD1 (5 bases). Trimming cost V 5 bases and J 1 base, with 14 bases left between them. CDR3 length equals 14 residues. Germline assignment: CDR1 GTSNPN and CDR2 SVGIG (reference sequence). CDR3 bases: TGTGCCTGGCGGGCGCAGGGTTTCCAAGAGACCCAGTACTTC. Translated: CAWRAQGFQETQYF.

The chain has TRBV10-2 and TRBJ2-4; no clear D gene. The CDR3 loop spans 12 amino acids. The V gene lost 6 bases and the J gene lost 8 bases, with 11 bases spanning the gap. Germline lookup yields CDR1 WSHSY and CDR2 SAAADI. CDR3 coding DNA: TGCGCCAGCAGGAACCCCCGGGACATTCAGTACTTC. Translated: CASRNPRDIQYF.

This chain uses TRBV2 with TRBJ1-2, with D possibly matching TRBD1 (6 bases). Trimming removed 6 bases from V and 8 bases from J, with 13 bases in between. This CDR3 spans 12 amino acids. CDR1 is SNHLY and CDR2 is FYNNEI in the germline V gene. The CDR3 loop reads CASRHRVAGYTF. In DNA form, the CDR3 reads TGTGCCAGCAGACACAGGGTAGCCGGCTACACCTTC.

This clone showed up just once. The chain recombines TRBV12-5 with TRBJ2-1, with 8 nucleotides matching TRBD1. V lost 1 base, J lost 9 bases, and 14 bases stayed unmatched. Germline assignment: CDR1 LGHNT and CDR2 FRNRAP. This CDR3 contains 17 residues. CDR3 DNA sequence: TGTGCTAGTGGTTTGGGGACCGGGACTGGGGGACAGGTTGAGCAGTTCTTC. Translation: CASGLGTGTGGQVEQFF.

The rearrangement uses TRBV15 and TRBJ1-1, with 9 bases matching TRBD1. The CDR3 runs 15 residues. V was clipped by 6 bases and J by 7 bases; unmatched bases: 12. Germline assignment: CDR1 LNHNV and CDR2 YYDKDF (reference sequence). CDR3 protein: CATSPLPGQGVEAFF. The CDR3 DNA follows: TGTGCCACCAGTCCCCTCCCGGGACAGGGTGTTGAAGCTTTCTTT.

V gene TRBV27 combines with J gene TRBJ2-3; 12 bases are a match to TRBD2. Germline CDR1 and CDR2: MNHEY and SMNVEV (reference sequence). This CDR3 has 17 amino acids. V lost 4 bases, J lost 2 bases, and 7 bases stayed unmatched. The CDR3 DNA sequence: TGTGCCAGCAGTTCGACTAGCGGGAGAGGGTCCACAGATACGCAGTATTTT. Translation gives CASSSTSGRGSTDTQYF.

This clone is a singleton in its sample. The V and J genes are TRBV10-1 and TRBJ2-3; tentatively, D is TRBD2 (6 bases). The CDR3 length is 16 residues. CDR1 WNHNN and CDR2 SYGVQD come from the germline V gene (reference sequence). V was shortened by 8 bases and J by 0 bases, with 18 bases between the two germline ends. CDR3 region: CASEEGRSLSTDTQYF. DNA for the CDR3: TGCGCCAGCGAGGAGGGGCGGTCTCTGAGCACAGATACGCAGTATTTT.

This sequence joins TRBV5-1 and TRBJ2-2, with 13 bases aligning to TRBD2. The germline CDR1 and CDR2 sequences are SGHRS and YFSETQ. This CDR3 has 19 residues. With V trimmed by 2 bases and J by 6 bases, 13 bases remained unmatched. The CDR3 loop is CASSLSPTGTSGTAGELFF. The CDR3 coding sequence is TGCGCCAGCAGCTTATCCCCGACCGGGACTAGCGGGACCGCCGGGGAGCTGTTTTTT.

This clone was detected once. This sequence joins TRBV15 and TRBJ2-3; 11 positions match TRBD2. Germline V CDR1 and CDR2: LNHNV, YYDKDF (reference sequence). J gave up 2 bases and V 5 bases, and 9 bases lay outside the gene matches. This CDR3 spans 17 amino acids. This chain's CDR3 is CATSAATSGVDTDTQYF. In DNA form, the CDR3 reads TGTGCCACCAGCGCCGCGACTAGCGGGGTTGACACAGATACGCAGTATTTT.

The V and J genes are TRBV5-6 and TRBJ1-2; TRBD1 is a possible D gene (5 bases). Trimming removed 0 bases from V and 3 bases from J, with 6 bases in between. The CDR3 runs 13 residues. In germline, CDR1 is SGHDT, CDR2 YYEEEE. CDR3 protein: CASSLGGDYGYTF. CDR3 DNA sequence: TGTGCCAGCAGCTTGGGGGGGGACTATGGCTACACCTTC.

The J gene is TRBJ2-1, the V gene TRBV12-5; possible D gene TRBD1, 5 bases. Germline CDR1 is LGHNT and CDR2 is FRNRAP. Trimming shortened V by 6 bases and J by 2 bases, and 17 bases separated the two germline ends. The CDR3 consists of 16 residues. The CDR3 loop is CASGPTENLPYNEQFF. CDR3 DNA: TGTGCTAGTGGCCCGACAGAGAACTTACCCTACAATGAGCAGTTCTTC.

CDR3 region: CASSLLDRHNEGEQYF. DNA of the CDR3: TGTGCCAGCAGCCTATTAGACAGGCATAACGAAGGGGAGCAGTACTTC. The chain links TRBV13 to TRBJ2-7, with a weak D call TRBD1 (6 bases). V was trimmed by 5 bases and J by 7 bases, leaving 24 bases between them. There are 16 residues in the CDR3. CDR1 is PRHDT and CDR2 is FYEKMQ in the germline V gene (reference sequence).

The chain links TRBV6-5 to TRBJ1-1; tentative D call: TRBD1 (5 bases). This CDR3 is built from 15 residues. V was trimmed by 3 bases and J by 2 bases, leaving 13 bases between them. Looked up from germline, CDR1 is MNHEY and CDR2 is SVGAGI. The CDR3 loop reads CASSYGAGVNTEAFF. As DNA, the CDR3 is TGTGCCAGCAGTTATGGGGCGGGGGTTAACACTGAAGCTTTCTTT.

This rearrangement joins TRBV7-6 to TRBJ2-7; TRBD1 matches at 11 bases. In germline, CDR1 is SGHVS, CDR2 FNYEAQ. The CDR3 totals 17 residues. V was pared by 5 bases and J by 4 bases, with 13 bases of the junction left unmatched. CDR3 nucleotide sequence: TGTGCCAGCAGCCCTGATTTTAGGACAGGGGGCAAGTACGAGCAGTACTTC. This gives the protein CASSPDFRTGGKYEQYF.

This clone was seen just once. The gene calls are TRBV7-9 and TRBJ2-7; D may be TRBD1 (5 bases). Germline CDR1 SEHNR, CDR2 FQNEAQ (reference sequence). The V end lost 1 base, the J end lost 6 bases, and 10 bases lay between the germline ends. The length of the CDR3 is 13 residues. The CDR3 spells CASSLGQGGEQYF. CDR3 DNA sequence: TGTGCCAGCAGCTTAGGGCAGGGTGGCGAGCAGTACTTC.

As DNA, the CDR3 is TGTGCCAGCAGCTGCCGGGACTTCCCTTTT. Translated, it gives CASSCRDFPF. This chain joins TRBV21-1 and TRBJ1-5. TRBV21-1 is a pseudogene locus. The length of the CDR3 is 10 residues.